This passage covers 2 T cell receptor beta chains from one sample sequenced in a study of blood T cell repertoires in COVID-19 (dated by TCRdb to about 2020). The library was generated by the immunoSEQ multiplex PCR assay. In its TCRdb copy, this immuneACCESS table keeps in-frame sequences only and misses some clones. Where compared with another copy, unresolved V genes explain less than half of these, and the others have no known cause. Present in this sample are 260,000 or so clones, around 86% of which were seen just once. The top ten hold about 16% of the sample. Material for sequencing was PBMCs or T cells enriched from blood (not recorded which). The source is a man aged 18-30 years who had recovered from COVID-19.

V is TRBV5-1 and J is TRBJ2-3; the D gene is possibly TRBD2 (6 bases). CDR3 size: 14 residues. V was trimmed by 0 bases and J by 6 bases, leaving 11 bases between them. Germline CDR1 reads SGHRS; CDR2 reads YFSETQ. Written as DNA, the CDR3 is TGCGCCAGCAGCTTGGACGGGAGATCTGATACGCAGTATTTT. Encoded protein: CASSLDGRSDTQYF.

V is TRBV4-1 and J is TRBJ1-4, with D possibly matching TRBD1 (6 bases). V lost 0 bases to trimming and J lost 0 bases, with 17 bases between them. This CDR3 is built from 19 residues. Germline V gene data show CDR1 as MGHRA and CDR2 as YSYEKL. The CDR3: CASSQDSNEGHSTNEKLFF. The CDR3 region has the DNA TGCGCCAGCAGCCAAGATTCCAACGAGGGACACTCAACTAATGAAAAACTGTTTTTT.